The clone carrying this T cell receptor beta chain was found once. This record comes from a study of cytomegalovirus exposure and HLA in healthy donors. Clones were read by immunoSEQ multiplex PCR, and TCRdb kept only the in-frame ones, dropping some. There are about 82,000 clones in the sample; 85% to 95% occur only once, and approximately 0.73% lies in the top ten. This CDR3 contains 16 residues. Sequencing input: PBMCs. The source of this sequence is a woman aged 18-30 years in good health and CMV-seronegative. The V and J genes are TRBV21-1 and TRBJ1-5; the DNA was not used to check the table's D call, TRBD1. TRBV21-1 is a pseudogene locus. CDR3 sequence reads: CASPYPGTGSNQPQHF. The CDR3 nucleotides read TGTGCCAGCCCCTACCCCGGGACAGGGAGCAATCAGCCCCAGCATTTT.